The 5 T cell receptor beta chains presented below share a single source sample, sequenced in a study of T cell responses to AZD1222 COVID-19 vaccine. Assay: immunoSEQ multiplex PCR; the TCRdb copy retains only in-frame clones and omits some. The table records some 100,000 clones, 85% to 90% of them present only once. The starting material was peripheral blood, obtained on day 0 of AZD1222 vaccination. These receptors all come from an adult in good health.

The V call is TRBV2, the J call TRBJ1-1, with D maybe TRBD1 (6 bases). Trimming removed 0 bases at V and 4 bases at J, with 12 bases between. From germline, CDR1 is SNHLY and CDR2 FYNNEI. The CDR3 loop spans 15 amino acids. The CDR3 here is CASSEAGAQGTEAFF. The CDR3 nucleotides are TGTGCCAGCAGTGAAGCGGGGGCACAGGGCACTGAAGCTTTCTTT.

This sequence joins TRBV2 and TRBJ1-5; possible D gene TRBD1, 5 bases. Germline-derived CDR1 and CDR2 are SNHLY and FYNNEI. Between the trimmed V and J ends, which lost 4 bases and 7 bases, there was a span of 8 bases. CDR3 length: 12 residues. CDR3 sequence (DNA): TGTGCCAGCAGTGCACAGGACCAGCCCCAGCATTTT. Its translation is CASSAQDQPQHF.

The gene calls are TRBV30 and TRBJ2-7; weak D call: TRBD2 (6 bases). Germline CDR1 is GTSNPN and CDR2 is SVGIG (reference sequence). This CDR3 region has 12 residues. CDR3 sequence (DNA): TGTGTCTCGTCACGGGAGTCCTACGAGCAGTACTTC. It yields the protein CVSSRESYEQYF.

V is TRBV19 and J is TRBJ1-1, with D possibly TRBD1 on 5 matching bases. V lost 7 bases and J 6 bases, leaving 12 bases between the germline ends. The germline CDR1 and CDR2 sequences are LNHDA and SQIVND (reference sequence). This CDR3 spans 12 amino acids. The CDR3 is CASILWGAEAFF. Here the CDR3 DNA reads TGTGCCAGTATCCTGTGGGGGGCTGAAGCTTTCTTT.

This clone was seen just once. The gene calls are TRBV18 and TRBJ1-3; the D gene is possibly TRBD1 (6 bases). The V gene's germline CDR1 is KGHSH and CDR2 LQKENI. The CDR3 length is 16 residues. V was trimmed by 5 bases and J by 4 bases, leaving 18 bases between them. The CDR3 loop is CASSYNKRTAGNTIYF. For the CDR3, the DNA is TGTGCCAGCTCATACAATAAGCGGACAGCAGGAAACACCATATATTTT.